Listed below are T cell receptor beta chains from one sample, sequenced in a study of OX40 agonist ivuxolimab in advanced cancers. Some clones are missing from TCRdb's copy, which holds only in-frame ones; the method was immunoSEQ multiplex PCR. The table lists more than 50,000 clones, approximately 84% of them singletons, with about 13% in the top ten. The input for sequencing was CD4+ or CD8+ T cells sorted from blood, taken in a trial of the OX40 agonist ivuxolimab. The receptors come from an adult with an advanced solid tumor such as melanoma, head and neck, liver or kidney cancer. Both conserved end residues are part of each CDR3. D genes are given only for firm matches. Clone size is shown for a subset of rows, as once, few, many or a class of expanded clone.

CASSERAGDGYTF	TGTGCCAGCAGTGAACGGGCAGGAGATGGCTACACCTTC	-	-	TRBV6-5	TRBJ1-2
CARSLVAPKNIQYF	TGTGCCAGAAGCTTGGTTGCTCCTAAAAACATTCAGTACTTC	-	-	TRBV5-3	TRBJ2-4
CASSEVDRVYEQYF	TGTGCCAGCAGTGAAGTAGACAGGGTTTACGAGCAGTACTTC	TRBD1	-	TRBV6-5	TRBJ2-7
CASSLDHRGYEQYF	TGTGCCAGCAGCTTAGATCACAGGGGCTACGAGCAGTACTTC	TRBD1	-	TRBV11-2	TRBJ2-7
CASSPRRVGSTDTQYF	TGTGCCAGCAGCCCCCGTCGAGTGGGGAGCACAGATACGCAGTATTTT	-	-	TRBV7-8	TRBJ2-3
CASSPGQGFGSPLHF	TGTGCCAGCAGTCCGGGACAGGGTTTTGGCTCACCCCTCCACTTT	TRBD1	-	TRBV25-1	TRBJ1-6
CASSLYYVWGAGNTEAFF	TGTGCCAGCAGTTTATACTACGTATGGGGGGCCGGGAACACTGAAGCTTTCTTT	-	-	TRBV27	TRBJ1-1
CASSIRQGMYEQYF	TGTGCCAGTAGTATCCGTCAGGGGATGTACGAGCAGTACTTC	-	-	TRBV19	TRBJ2-7
CASRKDKPNEQFF	TGTGCCAGCAGGAAAGACAAACCCAATGAGCAGTTCTTC	-	-	TRBV6-6	TRBJ2-1
CASSLGRTGGYEQYF	TGTGCCAGCAGCTTAGGCAGGACAGGGGGCTACGAGCAGTACTTC	TRBD1	-	TRBV13	TRBJ2-7
CASSLAGRNTGELFF	TGTGCCAGCAGCCTAGCGGGAAGGAACACCGGGGAGCTGTTTTTT	TRBD2	-	TRBV28	TRBJ2-2
CASSPQPTSGSFNEQFF	TGTGCCAGCAGCCCCCAACCAACTAGCGGGAGTTTCAATGAGCAGTTCTTC	TRBD2	-	TRBV7-3	TRBJ2-1
CSVADSGRGTDTQYF	TGCAGCGTCGCTGATAGCGGGAGGGGCACAGATACGCAGTATTTT	TRBD2	-	TRBV29-1	TRBJ2-3
CASSLSGQLSYEQYF	TGTGCCAGCAGTCTCTCGGGACAACTATCCTACGAGCAGTACTTC	-	-	TRBV28	TRBJ2-7
CAWSVLRDTEAFF	TGTGCCTGGAGTGTACTCAGGGACACTGAAGCTTTCTTT	-	-	TRBV30	TRBJ1-1
CASSFWVVGNEQFF	TGTGCCAGCAGCTTTTGGGTCGTGGGAAATGAGCAGTTCTTC	-	-	TRBV5-5	TRBJ2-1
CASSRSGNSYEQYF	TGTGCCAGTAGTAGATCCGGGAACTCCTACGAGCAGTACTTC	-	-	TRBV19	TRBJ2-7
CASTQDGYSNQPQHF	TGTGCCAGTACCCAGGACGGGTATAGCAATCAGCCCCAGCATTTT	-	-	TRBV19	TRBJ1-5
CASRGQGADSPLHF	TGTGCCAGCAGGGGACAGGGGGCGGATTCACCCCTCCACTTT	TRBD1	-	TRBV2	TRBJ1-6
CASRGLQYQETQYF	TGTGCCAGCAGGGGGCTTCAGTACCAAGAGACCCAGTACTTC	-	-	TRBV27	TRBJ2-5
CASQLTSGRAGEQFF	TGTGCCAGTCAGTTGACTAGCGGGAGGGCCGGTGAGCAGTTCTTC	TRBD2	-	TRBV2	TRBJ2-1
CASQGQGAQGYTF	TGTGCCAGCCAAGGACAGGGGGCGCAAGGCTACACCTTC	TRBD1	-	TRBV2	TRBJ1-2
CASSSPGGSSYEQYF	TGTGCCAGCAGCTCCCCGGGGGGAAGCTCCTACGAGCAGTACTTC	TRBD2	once	TRBV28	TRBJ2-7
CASSTAGLARETQYF	TGTGCCAGTAGTACCGCCGGACTAGCTCGGGAGACCCAGTACTTC	TRBD2	-	TRBV19	TRBJ2-5
CASSQGFGLDSETQYF	TGTGCCAGCAGCCAGGGATTTGGACTAGATTCGGAGACCCAGTACTTC	TRBD2	once	TRBV14	TRBJ2-5
CASSRDYRGYEQYF	TGTGCCAGCAGTCGAGACTATCGCGGCTACGAGCAGTACTTC	-	-	TRBV13	TRBJ2-7